This T cell receptor (beta chain) emerged from a study of spatial heterogeneity in lung cancer. Study-wide results and caveats: Ubiquitous expanded tumor TCRs surfaced in blood more at resection than they did at follow-up.

TCRdb reanalysed the 5' RACE reads using MiXCR and keeps one entry per CDR3 protein. The sample has 90,000 to 95,000 distinct CDR3 sequences; less than 15% are singletons. Time point meaning: sample taken at primary tumor resection. No cells were sorted before sequencing. The whole RNA sequenced was extracted from tumor, nontumor lung or frozen PBMC. This CDR3 contains 14 residues. Germline V CDR1 and CDR2: SEHNR, FQNEAQ (reference sequence). Notes on this clonotype: The antigen remains unidentified. One base away lies a much larger clone, so this may be a sequencing read error.

The receptor was isolated from a male donor with early-stage non-small cell lung cancer. Sequencing was performed on PBMCs, taken at surgery. The chain links TRBV7-9 to TRBJ1-1; D uncertain. The CDR3 nucleotides read TGTGCCGGCAGCTTAACCCAAGTGAACACTGAAGCTTTCTTT. Its translation is CAGSLTQVNTEAFF. Full variable domain (outside the CDR3, taken from reference TRBV7-9 and TRBJ1-1): DTGVSQNPRHKITKRGQNVTFRCDPISEHNRLYWYRQTLGQGPEFLTYFQNEAQLEKSRLLSDRFSAERPKGSFSTLEIQRTEQGDSAMYLCAGSLTQVNTEAFFGQGTRLTVV.